What follows are 32 T cell receptor beta chains derived from one specimen sequenced in a study of cytomegalovirus exposure and HLA in healthy donors. Use of 60 Vbeta and 13 Jbeta primers characterized the PCR. Method: immunoSEQ multiplex PCR; TCRdb's copy keeps in-frame clones and lacks some. The data show some 120,000 clones, 55% to 75% seen once. The sequenced sample consisted of PBMCs. These receptors were taken from a man aged 30-40 years in good health and CMV-seropositive.

The gene calls are TRBV7-8 and TRBJ2-2; D perhaps matches TRBD1 (6 bases). The V end lost 4 bases, the J end lost 7 bases, and 10 bases lay between the germline ends. The CDR3 runs to 13 residues. The V gene's germline CDR1 is SGHVS and CDR2 FQNEAQ. The CDR3 DNA is TGTGCCAGCAGCTCACAGGGCGGCGGGGAGCTGTTTTTT. Encoded protein: CASSSQGGGELFF.

In this sample, this clone turned up once. This rearrangement joins TRBV7-2 to TRBJ1-5; 8 bases agree with TRBD1. Trimming at V came to 4 bases and at J to 7 bases, leaving 6 bases not matched to a gene. The CDR3 loop spans 14 amino acids. The V gene's germline CDR1 is SGHTA and CDR2 FQGNSA. The CDR3 region is CASSSDRARQPQHF. The CDR3 DNA follows: TGTGCCAGCAGCTCGGACAGGGCCCGACAGCCCCAGCATTTT.

For the CDR3, the DNA is TGTGCCAGTAGTAGGCAGGTTGTTTACACAGATACGCAGTATTTT. Protein: CASSRQVVYTDTQYF. V usage is TRBV19 and J usage is TRBJ2-3; D remains ambiguous. The CDR3 extends over 15 amino acids. Germline CDR1 reads LNHDA; CDR2 reads SQIVND (reference sequence). Deletions cut 4 bases from V and 2 bases from J, with 13 bases between. The whole variable domain, filled in from reference TRBV19 and TRBJ2-3, reads DGGITQSPKYLFRKEGQNVTLSCEQNLNHDAMYWYRQDPGQGLRLIYYSQIVNDFQKGDIAEGYSVSREKKESFPLTVTSAQKNPTAFYLCASSRQVVYTDTQYFGPGTRLTVL.

The V and J genes are TRBV30 and TRBJ2-1, with D possibly matching TRBD2 (5 bases). The CDR3 loop spans 16 amino acids. Germline loops: CDR1 GTSNPN, CDR2 SVGIG (reference sequence). The V end lost 1 base, the J end lost 4 bases, and 17 bases lay between the germline ends. CDR3 amino acids: CAWSGVSGGGYNEQFF. DNA for the CDR3: TGTGCCTGGAGTGGAGTCTCGGGCGGAGGATACAATGAGCAGTTCTTC.

This clone was found a few times. The V and J genes are TRBV9 and TRBJ1-1; 7 nucleotides agree with TRBD1. The CDR3 covers 13 residues. V was pared by 6 bases and J by 3 bases, with 5 bases of the junction left unmatched. Germline assignment: CDR1 SGDLS and CDR2 YYNGEE. CDR3: CASNRGGDTEAFF. In DNA form, the CDR3 reads TGTGCCAGCAACAGGGGCGGTGACACTGAAGCTTTCTTT.

The rearrangement joins TRBV5-1 to TRBJ2-7; TRBD2 aligns across 11 bases. V was clipped by 4 bases and J by 7 bases; unmatched bases: 10. Germline-derived CDR1 and CDR2 are SGHRS and YFSETQ. This CDR3 contains 15 residues. DNA for the CDR3: TGCGCCAGCAGCCATGTAGCGGGAGGGCCGGGTGAGCAGTACTTC. Its protein product is CASSHVAGGPGEQYF.

The chain links TRBV28 to TRBJ2-6, with D maybe TRBD1 (6 bases). Germline V gives CDR1 MDHEN, CDR2 SYDVKM. This CDR3 comprises 18 residues. V lost 5 bases and J 0 bases, leaving 17 bases between the germline ends. CDR3 amino acids: CASSIPQGTRSGANVLTF. CDR3 DNA sequence: TGTGCCAGCAGTATTCCACAGGGAACTCGCTCTGGGGCCAACGTCCTGACTTTC.

The J gene is TRBJ1-1, the V gene TRBV6-6; TRBD1 matches at 8 bases. Germline loops: CDR1 MNHNY, CDR2 SVGAGI (reference sequence). This CDR3 has 16 residues. V lost 4 bases to trimming and J lost 0 bases; unmatched junction nucleotides: 7. The chain's CDR3 is CASSSWTGTMNTEAFF. DNA of the CDR3: TGTGCCAGCAGTTCCTGGACAGGGACCATGAACACTGAAGCTTTCTTT.

This clone was recorded once. This sequence joins TRBV28 and TRBJ1-3; 7 bases line up with TRBD1. Trimming took 4 bases from V and 1 from J; bases not matched to a gene: 7. The CDR3 has 16 residues. Germline CDR1 MDHEN, CDR2 SYDVKM. CDR3 residues: CASSSPGGKSGNTIYF. The CDR3 DNA reads TGTGCCAGCAGTTCACCAGGGGGAAAATCTGGAAACACCATATATTTT.

CDR3 in amino acids: CASSLDTGMEAFF. The CDR3 nucleotides read TGTGCCAGCAGCTTAGATACAGGGATGGAAGCTTTCTTT. The chain combines TRBV11-3 with TRBJ1-1; a possible D gene is TRBD1 (6 bases). Trimming left V 0 bases short and J 8 bases short, with 10 bases between. The CDR3 runs 13 residues. CDR1 and CDR2 (germline): SGHNT, YENEEA.

The rearrangement uses TRBV6-1 and TRBJ2-7; D remains unclear. V was pared by 1 base and J by 3 bases, with 13 bases between. The germline V gene has CDR1 MNHNS and CDR2 SASEGT. CDR3 length equals 15 residues. CDR3 loop: CASSEGPTEGYEQYF. CDR3 DNA: TGTGCCAGCAGTGAAGGACCTACAGAAGGCTACGAGCAGTACTTC.

This clone was found once. V is TRBV7-8 and J is TRBJ2-7; maybe TRBD2 (6 bases). Trimming left V 4 bases short and J 5 bases short, with 12 bases between. In germline, CDR1 is SGHVS, CDR2 FQNEAQ. There are 13 residues in the CDR3. In DNA form, the CDR3 reads TGTGCCAGCAGCTCCTTGACTAGAAACGAGCAGTACTTC. It yields the protein CASSSLTRNEQYF.

This clone was recorded once. The chain links TRBV5-1 to TRBJ2-1, with 11 bases lining up with TRBD2. CDR3 length: 16 residues. From germline, CDR1 is SGHRS and CDR2 YFSETQ. V dropped 3 bases and J dropped 4; count of bases not matched to a gene: 6. CDR3 sequence (DNA): TGCGCCAGCAGCTCAAGTCGGACTAGCGGGTACAATGAGCAGTTCTTC. Translation gives CASSSSRTSGYNEQFF.

This chain joins TRBV10-3 and TRBJ2-3; the D is unclear. V was trimmed by 4 bases and J by 2 bases, leaving 7 bases between them. Per the germline V gene, CDR1 is ENHRY and CDR2 is SYGVKD. The CDR3 extends over 13 amino acids. The CDR3 here is CAISGSHTDTQYF. CDR3 coding DNA: TGTGCCATCAGTGGGAGTCACACAGATACGCAGTATTTT.

The chain employs TRBV20-1 and TRBJ1-1; D unresolved. The CDR3 has 11 amino acids. CDR1 and CDR2 from the germline V gene are DFQATT and SNEGSKA (reference sequence). V gave up 3 bases and J gave up 5 bases, with 7 bases separating them. The CDR3 bases are TGCAGTGCTAGCAGAGGGACTGAAGCTTTCTTT. Protein product: CSASRGTEAFF.

This chain joins TRBV6-6 and TRBJ2-4, with D possibly TRBD2 on 6 matching bases. The CDR3 is made up of 14 amino acids. Germline values: CDR1 MNHNY, CDR2 SVGAGI (reference sequence). V lost 0 bases, J lost 11 bases, and 14 bases lay in between. The CDR3 sequence: CASSYSRYGDFQYF. For the CDR3, the DNA is TGTGCCAGCAGTTACTCGCGGTATGGGGACTTTCAGTACTTC.

The J gene is TRBJ2-7, the V gene TRBV5-1; D uncertain. CDR1 is SGHRS, CDR2 YFSETQ, per germline. CDR3 length: 16 residues. Trimming took off 1 base at V and 0 bases at J, with 14 bases between the two ends. CDR3 sequence: CASSLLSRPSSYEQYF. The DNA for the CDR3 is TGCGCCAGCAGCTTGTTGTCCCGTCCGAGCTCCTACGAGCAGTACTTC.

V is TRBV27 and J is TRBJ2-3, with D tentatively TRBD2 (5 bases). The CDR3 extends over 16 amino acids. Germline CDR1 reads MNHEY; CDR2 reads SMNVEV (reference sequence). Trimming pared 0 bases from V and 0 bases from J, leaving 10 bases between. CDR3 amino acids: CASSLSRLTSTDTQYF. In nucleotides, the CDR3 is TGTGCCAGCAGTTTATCGCGACTAACTAGCACAGATACGCAGTATTTT.

The chain links TRBV2 to TRBJ1-1; TRBD1 might be the D (5 bases). Germline V lookup: CDR1 SNHLY, CDR2 FYNNEI. There are 14 residues in the CDR3. The V end was cut by 2 bases, the J end by 4 bases, with 11 bases between. CDR3 nucleotide sequence: TGTGCCAGCAGTGAAATGGGGCCGGGCACTGAAGCTTTCTTT. Translated: CASSEMGPGTEAFF.

This clone was seen more than once but under ten times. The rearrangement joins TRBV10-2 to TRBJ2-7; TRBD1 agrees at 10 bases. Per germline, CDR1 WSHSY and CDR2 SAAADI. The trim removed 2 bases at V and 7 bases at J, leaving 5 bases unmatched. This CDR3 spans 14 amino acids. CDR3 amino acids: CASSEGQGGREQYF. CDR3 DNA: TGCGCCAGCAGTGAGGGACAGGGGGGTCGGGAGCAGTACTTC.

This chain connects TRBV11-2 to TRBJ2-7, with D possibly being TRBD1 (6 bases). Germline V gives CDR1 SGHAT, CDR2 FQNNGV. This CDR3 is built from 14 residues. The V end lost 5 bases, the J end lost 2 bases, and 13 bases lay between the germline ends. This CDR3 is CASSVLQGTYEQYF. The DNA of the CDR3 is TGTGCCAGCAGCGTATTACAGGGAACCTACGAGCAGTACTTC.

The rearrangement links TRBV5-1 to TRBJ2-7; TRBD2 is a possible D gene (6 bases). Trimming pared 3 bases from V and 2 bases from J, leaving 18 bases between. The CDR3 is made up of 16 amino acids. Germline V CDR1 and CDR2: SGHRS, YFSETQ. As DNA, the CDR3 is TGCGCCAGCAGCTCCGGTTTCGGGACTCCACCCTACGAGCAGTACTTC. Translating it yields CASSSGFGTPPYEQYF.

The chain uses TRBV10-2 and TRBJ1-4; 7 nucleotides line up with TRBD1. The CDR3 covers 13 residues. V shed 5 bases, J shed 6 bases, and the junction held 3 bases outside the gene matches. From germline, CDR1 is WSHSY and CDR2 SAAADI. CDR3 sequence (DNA): TGCGCCAGCAGTAGGGACAGAGATGAAAAACTGTTTTTT. Encoded protein: CASSRDRDEKLFF.

CDR3 region: CASSFHGGGQPQHF. Here the CDR3 DNA reads TGTGCCAGCAGTTTCCACGGAGGTGGTCAGCCCCAGCATTTT. The V gene is TRBV27, the J gene TRBJ1-5; no clear D gene. This CDR3 has 14 residues. Germline CDR1 and CDR2: MNHEY and SMNVEV (reference sequence). Trimming removed 3 bases at V and 6 bases at J, with 12 bases between.

Concerning this clone: One end of the junction does not line up with germline, which may come from a read error. This chain uses TRBV7-8 with TRBJ1-6; 10 bases map to TRBD1. The CDR3 loop spans 20 amino acids. CDR1 is SGHVS and CDR2 is FQNEAQ in the germline V gene. The CDR3 loop is CASSLAGQGILPAYNSPLHF. CDR3 bases: TGTGCCAGCAGCCTAGCGGGACAGGGGATACTCCCTGCCTATAATTCACCCCTCCACTTT.

The genes are TRBV5-1 and TRBJ2-5; a weak D match, TRBD1 (5 bases). Germline CDR1 reads SGHRS; CDR2 reads YFSETQ. Trimming took 5 bases from V and 2 from J, leaving 10 bases between them. The CDR3 totals 13 residues. The CDR3 coding sequence is TGCGCCAGCAGTGACAGCGCGCAAGAGACCCAGTACTTC. Protein product: CASSDSAQETQYF.

In this sample, this clone turned up a few times. This sequence joins TRBV25-1 and TRBJ2-7, with D perhaps TRBD1 (6 bases). Trimming left V 6 bases short and J 3 bases short, with 15 bases between. In germline, CDR1 is MGHDK, CDR2 SYGVNS. The CDR3 runs to 14 residues. CDR3 loop: CASRSDSGLYEQYF. CDR3 sequence (DNA): TGTGCCAGCAGATCGGACAGCGGACTCTACGAGCAGTACTTC.

This clone came up a few times. This chain uses TRBV29-1 with TRBJ2-1; possibly TRBD1 for D (7 bases). Germline CDR1 is SQVTM and CDR2 is ANQGSEA. Trimming took 6 bases from V and 1 from J, leaving 13 bases between them. The CDR3 is 14 residues long. The CDR3 nucleotides read TGCAGCGTGGAGGGACAGCCTTCCTACAATGAGCAGTTCTTC. It codes for CSVEGQPSYNEQFF.

The chain joins TRBV2 to TRBJ1-3, with TRBD1 matching 7 bases. The CDR3 is made up of 17 amino acids. Germline-derived CDR1 and CDR2 are SNHLY and FYNNEI. J lost 0 bases, V lost 6 bases, and 11 bases had no gene match. Here the CDR3 reads CASSKGAGGYSGNTIYF. CDR3 DNA: TGTGCCAGCAGCAAGGGGGCCGGCGGATACTCTGGAAACACCATATATTTT.

About this clone itself: Compared with germline, one end of the junction differs, possibly owing to a read error. The chain couples TRBV6-1 to TRBJ2-7, with D perhaps TRBD2 (6 bases). The CDR3 has 16 residues. CDR1 and CDR2 (germline): MNHNS, SASEGT. The CDR3 region has the DNA TGTGCCAGCAGCGAAGTGGGGCGGGAAATTCTCTACGAGCAGTACTTC. This sequence encodes CASSEVGREILYEQYF.

The J gene is TRBJ2-2, the V gene TRBV11-2; D not certain. The V end lost 5 bases, the J end lost 1 base, and 5 bases lay between the germline ends. The CDR3 totals 13 residues. Germline assignment: CDR1 SGHAT and CDR2 FQNNGV. The CDR3 region has the DNA TGTGCCAGCAGCCCTATGAACACCGGGGAGCTGTTTTTT. Translation: CASSPMNTGELFF.

V usage is TRBV7-3 and J usage is TRBJ2-1; maybe TRBD2 (5 bases). Germline-derived CDR1 and CDR2 are SGHTA and FQGTGA. The V gene lost 3 bases and the J gene lost 4 bases, with 13 bases spanning the gap. The CDR3 has 15 residues. The CDR3 loop reads CASSFLGGGYNEQFF. The DNA for the CDR3 is TGTGCCAGCAGCTTCTTGGGCGGAGGATACAATGAGCAGTTCTTC.